This record concerns one T cell receptor (beta chain) sequence. Its matching antigen is unknown. These data come from a study of beta chain features in type 1 diabetes. Study results and caveats: Researchers reported that naive, central memory and Treg TCRB repertoires appeared more similar in patients than in healthy donors. A moderate, significant TCRB CDR3 shortening appeared in type 1 diabetes across four CD4+ subsets.

CD45RO/CCR7/CD25/CD127/CD95/CD27 separated CD4+ naive, central memory, regulatory and stem cell-like memory cells by sorting. Isolated RNA was reverse transcribed in full, so expressed TCRB transcripts were sequenced. Some clones are missing from TCRdb's copy, which holds only in-frame ones; the method was immunoSEQ multiplex PCR. The data show under 200,000 clones, with around 8.4% seen just once and around 0.56% held by the top ten. This clonotype originated in a woman between 18 and 29 years old with type 1 diabetes. Sequencing used central memory CD4+ T cells from blood.

CDR3 DNA sequence: TGTGCCAGCAGCTCTTCGGTGTCGGGCAATGAGCAGTTCTTC. Amino acid sequence: CASSSSVSGNEQFF. The chain links TRBV11-1 to TRBJ2-1; D not certain. V was trimmed by 4 bases and J by 6 bases, leaving 13 bases between them. Germline V lookup: CDR1 SGHAT, CDR2 FQDESV (reference sequence). The CDR3 totals 14 residues.